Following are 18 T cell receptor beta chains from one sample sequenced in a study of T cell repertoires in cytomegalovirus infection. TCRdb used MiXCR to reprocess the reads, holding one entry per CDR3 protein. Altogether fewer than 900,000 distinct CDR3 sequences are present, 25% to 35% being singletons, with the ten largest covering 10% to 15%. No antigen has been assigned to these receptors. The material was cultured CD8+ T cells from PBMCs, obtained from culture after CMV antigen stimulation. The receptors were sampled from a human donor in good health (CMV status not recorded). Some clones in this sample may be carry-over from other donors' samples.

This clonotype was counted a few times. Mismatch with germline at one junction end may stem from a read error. The CDR3 reads CASSLVRGIETQYF. In DNA form, the CDR3 reads TGTGCTAGCAGCTTAGTCAGGGGAATAGAGACCCAGTACTTC. The gene calls are TRBV7-7 and TRBJ2-5; TRBD1 might be the D (6 bases). CDR1 and CDR2 (germline): SSHAT, FNYEAQ (reference sequence). The CDR3 is made up of 14 amino acids.

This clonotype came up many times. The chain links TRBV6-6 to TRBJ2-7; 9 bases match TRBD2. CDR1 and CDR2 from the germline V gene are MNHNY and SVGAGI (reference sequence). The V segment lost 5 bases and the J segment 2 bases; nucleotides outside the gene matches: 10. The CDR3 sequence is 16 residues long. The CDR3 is CASSDALAGRTYEQYF. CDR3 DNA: TGTGCCAGCAGTGACGCTCTAGCGGGGAGAACCTACGAGCAGTACTTC.

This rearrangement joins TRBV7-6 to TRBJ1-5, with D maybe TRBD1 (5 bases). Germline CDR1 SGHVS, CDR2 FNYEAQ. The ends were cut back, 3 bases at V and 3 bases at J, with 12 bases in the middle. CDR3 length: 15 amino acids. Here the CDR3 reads CASSFLSGHNQPQHF. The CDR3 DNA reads TGTGCCAGCAGCTTCCTCTCGGGGCACAATCAGCCCCAGCATTTT.

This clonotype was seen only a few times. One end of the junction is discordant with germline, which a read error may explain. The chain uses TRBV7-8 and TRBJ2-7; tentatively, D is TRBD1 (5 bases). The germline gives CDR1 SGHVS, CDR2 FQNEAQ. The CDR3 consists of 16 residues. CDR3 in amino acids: CASTLGQGSPLYEQYF. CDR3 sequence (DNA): TGTGCCAGCACCTTAGGGCAGGGTAGCCCCCTCTACGAGCAGTACTTC.

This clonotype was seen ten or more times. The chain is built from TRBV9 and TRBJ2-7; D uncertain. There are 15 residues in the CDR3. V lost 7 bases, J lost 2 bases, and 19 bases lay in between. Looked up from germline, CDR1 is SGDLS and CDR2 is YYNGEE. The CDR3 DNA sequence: TGTGCCAGCTCCAAGGCCACGGACCTAACCTACGAGCAGTACTTC. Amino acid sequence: CASSKATDLTYEQYF.

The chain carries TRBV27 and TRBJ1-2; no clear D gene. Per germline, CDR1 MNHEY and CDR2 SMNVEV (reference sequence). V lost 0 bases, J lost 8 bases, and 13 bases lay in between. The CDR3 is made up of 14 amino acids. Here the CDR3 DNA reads TGTGCCAGCAGTTTATCGGCAGGTGAAAGAGGCTACACCTTC. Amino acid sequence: CASSLSAGERGYTF.

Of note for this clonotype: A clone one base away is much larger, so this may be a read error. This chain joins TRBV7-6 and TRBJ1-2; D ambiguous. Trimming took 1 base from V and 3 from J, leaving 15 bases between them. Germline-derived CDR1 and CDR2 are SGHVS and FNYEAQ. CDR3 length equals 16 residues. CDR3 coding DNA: TGTGCCAGCAGCTTAGTATTTCGGGCCTTGGACTATGGCTACACCTTC. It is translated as CASSLVFRALDYGYTF.

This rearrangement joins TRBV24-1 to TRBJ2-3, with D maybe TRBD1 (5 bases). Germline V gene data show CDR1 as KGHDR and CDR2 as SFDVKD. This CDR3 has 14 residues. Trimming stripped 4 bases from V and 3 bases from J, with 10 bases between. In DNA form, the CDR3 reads TGTGCCACCAGTGAGTCAGGGTGGACAGATACGCAGTATTTT. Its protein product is CATSESGWTDTQYF.

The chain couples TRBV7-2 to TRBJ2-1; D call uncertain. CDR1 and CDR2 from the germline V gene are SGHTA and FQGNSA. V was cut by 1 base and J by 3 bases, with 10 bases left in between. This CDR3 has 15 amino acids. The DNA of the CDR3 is TGTGCCAGCAGCTTAGAGGTAACTAACTACAATGAGCAGTTCTTC. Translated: CASSLEVTNYNEQFF.

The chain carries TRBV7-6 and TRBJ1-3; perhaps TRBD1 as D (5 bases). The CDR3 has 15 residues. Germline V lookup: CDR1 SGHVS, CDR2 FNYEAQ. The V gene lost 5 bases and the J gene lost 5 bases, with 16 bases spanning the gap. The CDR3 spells CASSRLTGPRNTIYF. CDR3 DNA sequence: TGTGCCAGCAGCCGGTTAACGGGGCCGCGAAACACCATATATTTT.

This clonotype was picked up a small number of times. CDR3: CASGPDRGSRGVNYGYTF. CDR3 sequence (DNA): TGTGCCAGCGGGCCCGACAGGGGATCTCGAGGGGTGAACTATGGCTACACCTTC. V gene TRBV12-3 or TRBV12-4 combines with J gene TRBJ1-2; TRBD1 matches at 8 bases. The junction had 19 bases not matched to a gene; V was cut back by 8 bases and J by 2 bases. The CDR3 runs 18 residues.

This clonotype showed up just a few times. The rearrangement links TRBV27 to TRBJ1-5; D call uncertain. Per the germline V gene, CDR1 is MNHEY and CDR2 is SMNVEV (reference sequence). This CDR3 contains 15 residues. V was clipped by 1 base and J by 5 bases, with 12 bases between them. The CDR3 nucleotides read TGTGCCAGCAGTTTATGGCCAGGAACTGATCAGCCCCAGCATTTT. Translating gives CASSLWPGTDQPQHF.

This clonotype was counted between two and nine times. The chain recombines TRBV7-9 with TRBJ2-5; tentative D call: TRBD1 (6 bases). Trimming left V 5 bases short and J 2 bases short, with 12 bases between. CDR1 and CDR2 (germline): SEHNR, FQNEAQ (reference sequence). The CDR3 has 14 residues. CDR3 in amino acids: CASSNHGQQETQYF. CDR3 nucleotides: TGTGCCAGCAGCAACCATGGACAGCAAGAGACCCAGTACTTC.

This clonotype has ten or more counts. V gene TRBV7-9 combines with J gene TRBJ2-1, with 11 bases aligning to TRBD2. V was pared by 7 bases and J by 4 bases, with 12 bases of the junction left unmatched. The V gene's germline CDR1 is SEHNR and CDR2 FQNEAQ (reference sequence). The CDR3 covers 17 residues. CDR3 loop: CASTPLPSGGQYNEQFF. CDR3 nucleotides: TGTGCCAGCACCCCCTTGCCTAGCGGGGGGCAATACAATGAGCAGTTCTTC.

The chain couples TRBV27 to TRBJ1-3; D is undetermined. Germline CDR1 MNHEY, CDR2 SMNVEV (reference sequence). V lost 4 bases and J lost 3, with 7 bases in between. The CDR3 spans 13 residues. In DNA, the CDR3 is TGTGCCAGCAGTTCGACAATTGGAAACACCATATATTTT. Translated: CASSSTIGNTIYF.

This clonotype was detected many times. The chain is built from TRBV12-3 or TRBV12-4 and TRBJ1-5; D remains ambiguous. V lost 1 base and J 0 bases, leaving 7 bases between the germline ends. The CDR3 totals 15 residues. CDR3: CASSLEGVSNQPQHF. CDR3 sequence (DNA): TGTGCCAGCAGTTTAGAAGGAGTTAGCAATCAGCCCCAGCATTTT.

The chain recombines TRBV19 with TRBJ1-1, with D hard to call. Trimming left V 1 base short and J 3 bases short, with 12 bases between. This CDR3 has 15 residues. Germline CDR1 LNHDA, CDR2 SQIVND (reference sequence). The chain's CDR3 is CASSIGGRGHTEAFF. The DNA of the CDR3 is TGTGCCAGTAGTATAGGCGGCCGAGGTCACACTGAAGCTTTCTTT.

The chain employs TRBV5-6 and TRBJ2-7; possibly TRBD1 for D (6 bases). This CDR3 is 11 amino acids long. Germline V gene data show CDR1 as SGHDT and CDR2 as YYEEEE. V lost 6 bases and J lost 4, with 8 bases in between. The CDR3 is CASKRGYEQYF. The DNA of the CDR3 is TGTGCCAGCAAAAGGGGGTACGAGCAGTACTTC.